This TCR beta chain appears in the sequencing data of a study of shared clonotypes between healthy human individuals. The V and J ends lost 1 base and 3 bases respectively, with 14 bases between them. Per germline, CDR1 SGHRS and CDR2 YFSETQ. The CDR3 contains 15 residues. In the sorted-subset replicate PCRs, 150 to 200 ng DNA, around 32,000 T cell genomes, was used. The repertoire was sequenced with immunoSEQ multiplex PCR; TCRdb's copy has only in-frame clones and lacks some. This sample yields 750,000 to 1,000,000 clones, of which 92% are seen a single time; nearly 25% belongs to the top ten. It was CD45RO-negative cells, positively selected for CCR7, that made up naive CD8 cells, with terminally differentiated effector memory CD45RA+ cells excluded. Recent vaccinations or acute infections were absent in the healthy HIV-negative adult donors. Worth noting for this clone: What it binds is unknown.

General study points: Sharing of clonotypes among donors was expected to vary with sequencing depth.

This clonotype was obtained from a man aged 30 to 39 in good health. V gene TRBV5-1 combines with J gene TRBJ2-7, with TRBD2 as a possible D gene (6 bases). Sample: naive CD8+ T cells sorted from blood. CDR3 sequence: CASSLLGGDNYEQYF. The CDR3 nucleotides read TGCGCCAGCAGCTTGTTGGGGGGAGACAACTACGAGCAGTACTTC.